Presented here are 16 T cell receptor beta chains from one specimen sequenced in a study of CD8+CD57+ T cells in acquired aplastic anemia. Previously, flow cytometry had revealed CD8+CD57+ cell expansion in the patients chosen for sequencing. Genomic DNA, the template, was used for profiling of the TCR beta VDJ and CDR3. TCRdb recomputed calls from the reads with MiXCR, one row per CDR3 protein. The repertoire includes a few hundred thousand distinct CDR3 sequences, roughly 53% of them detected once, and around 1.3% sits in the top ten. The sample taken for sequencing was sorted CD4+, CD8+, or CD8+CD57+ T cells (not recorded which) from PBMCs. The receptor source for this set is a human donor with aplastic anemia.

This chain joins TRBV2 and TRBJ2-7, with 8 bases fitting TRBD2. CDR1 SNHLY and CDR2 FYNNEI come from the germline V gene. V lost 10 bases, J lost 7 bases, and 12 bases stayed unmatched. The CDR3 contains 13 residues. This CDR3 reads CAILLRGAGEQYF. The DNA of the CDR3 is TGTGCCATACTCTTGCGGGGGGCCGGGGAGCAGTACTTC.

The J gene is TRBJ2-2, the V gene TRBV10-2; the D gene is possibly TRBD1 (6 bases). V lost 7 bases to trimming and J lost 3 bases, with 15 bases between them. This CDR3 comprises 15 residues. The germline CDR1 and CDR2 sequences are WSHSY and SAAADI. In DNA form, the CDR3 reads TGCGCCAGCATCCAGGGGAATGGGGACACCGGGGAGCTGTTTTTT. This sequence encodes CASIQGNGDTGELFF.

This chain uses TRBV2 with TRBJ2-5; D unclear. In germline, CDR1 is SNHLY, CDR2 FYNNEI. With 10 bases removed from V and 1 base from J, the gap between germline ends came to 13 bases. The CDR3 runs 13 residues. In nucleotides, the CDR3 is TGTGCCACCAAGGGTGGTCGCCAAGAGACCCAGTACTTC. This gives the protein CATKGGRQETQYF.

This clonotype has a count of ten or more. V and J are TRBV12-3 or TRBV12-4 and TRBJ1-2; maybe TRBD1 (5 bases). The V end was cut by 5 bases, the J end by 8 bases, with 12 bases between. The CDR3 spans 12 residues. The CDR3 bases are TGTGCCAGCAGTCAGGGCGCGGGAGGCTACACCTTC. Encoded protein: CASSQGAGGYTF.

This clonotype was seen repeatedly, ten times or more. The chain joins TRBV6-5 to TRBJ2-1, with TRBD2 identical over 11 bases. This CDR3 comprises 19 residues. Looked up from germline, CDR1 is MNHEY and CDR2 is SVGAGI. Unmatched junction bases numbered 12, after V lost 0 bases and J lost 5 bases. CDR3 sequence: CASSYSPRIAGGPNNEQFF. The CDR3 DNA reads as TGTGCCAGCAGTTACTCCCCTAGGATAGCGGGAGGGCCGAACAATGAGCAGTTCTTC.

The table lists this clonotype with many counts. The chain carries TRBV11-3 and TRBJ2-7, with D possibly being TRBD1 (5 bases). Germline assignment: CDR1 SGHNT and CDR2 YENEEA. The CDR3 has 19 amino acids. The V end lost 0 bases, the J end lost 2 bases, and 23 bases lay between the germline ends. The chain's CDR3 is CASSLDQGKGDKKTYEQYF. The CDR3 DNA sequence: TGTGCCAGCAGCTTAGATCAAGGCAAAGGGGATAAAAAGACCTACGAGCAGTACTTC. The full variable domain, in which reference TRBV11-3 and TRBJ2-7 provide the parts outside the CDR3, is EAGVVQSPRYKIIEKKQPVAFWCNPISGHNTLYWYLQNLGQGPELLIRYENEEAVDDSQLPKDRFSAERLKGVDSTLKIQPAELGDSAVYLCASSLDQGKGDKKTYEQYFGPGTRLTVT.

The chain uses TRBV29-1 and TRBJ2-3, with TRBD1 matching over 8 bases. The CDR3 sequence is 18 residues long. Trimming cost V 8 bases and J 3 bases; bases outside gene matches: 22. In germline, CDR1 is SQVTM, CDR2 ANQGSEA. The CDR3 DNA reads TGCAGCTGCACAGGGGGACCAAACAGGGAAATGGATACAGATACGCAGTATTTT. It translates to CSCTGGPNREMDTDTQYF.

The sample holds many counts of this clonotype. CDR3 sequence: CASSETGTGSYNEQFF. CDR3 bases: TGTGCCAGCAGCGAGACCGGGACAGGATCATACAATGAGCAGTTCTTC. The chain carries TRBV9 and TRBJ2-1; the match to TRBD1 covers 8 bases. V lost 3 bases and J lost 4; bases outside the gene matches: 9. CDR1 SGDLS and CDR2 YYNGEE come from the germline V gene. This CDR3 region has 16 residues.

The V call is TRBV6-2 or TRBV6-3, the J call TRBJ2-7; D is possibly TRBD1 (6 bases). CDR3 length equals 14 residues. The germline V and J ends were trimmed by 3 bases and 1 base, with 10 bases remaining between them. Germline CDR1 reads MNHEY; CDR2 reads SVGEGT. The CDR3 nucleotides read TGTGCCAGCAGTTATAGAGGACAGTCCTACGAGCAGTACTTC. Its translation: CASSYRGQSYEQYF.

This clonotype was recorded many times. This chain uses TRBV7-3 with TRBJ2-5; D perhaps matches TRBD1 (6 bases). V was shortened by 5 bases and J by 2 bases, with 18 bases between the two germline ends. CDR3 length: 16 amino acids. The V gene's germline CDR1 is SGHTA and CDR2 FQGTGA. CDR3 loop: CASSQNSQGTQETQYF. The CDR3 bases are TGTGCCAGCAGCCAAAACTCACAGGGAACTCAAGAGACCCAGTACTTC.

CDR3 residues: CASSLVGNSPLHF. Written as DNA, the CDR3 is TGTGCCAGCAGTTTAGTCGGAAATTCACCCCTCCACTTT. The chain employs TRBV12-3 or TRBV12-4 and TRBJ1-6, with D unclear. The CDR3 covers 13 residues. The germline V and J ends were trimmed by 1 base and 7 bases, with 5 bases remaining between them.

CDR3 DNA: TGTGCCACCAGTGATTCGGGACAGGACTTTGACGGCTACACCTTC. Amino acid sequence: CATSDSGQDFDGYTF. The chain couples TRBV24-1 to TRBJ1-2; 8 bases match TRBD1. CDR1 is KGHDR, CDR2 SFDVKD, per germline. This CDR3 is built from 15 residues. V was clipped by 2 bases and J by 8 bases; unmatched bases: 9.

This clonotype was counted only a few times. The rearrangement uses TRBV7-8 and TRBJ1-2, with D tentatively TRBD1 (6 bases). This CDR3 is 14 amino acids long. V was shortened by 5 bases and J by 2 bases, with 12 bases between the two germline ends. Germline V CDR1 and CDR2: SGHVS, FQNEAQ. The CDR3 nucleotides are TGTGCCAGCAGCCCAAGGGGGAGGAACTATGGCTACACCTTC. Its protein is CASSPRGRNYGYTF.

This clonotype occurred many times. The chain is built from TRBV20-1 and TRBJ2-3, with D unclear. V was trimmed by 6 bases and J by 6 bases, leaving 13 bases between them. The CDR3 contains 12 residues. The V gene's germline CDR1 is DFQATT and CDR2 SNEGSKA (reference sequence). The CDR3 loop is CSALPTVDTQYF. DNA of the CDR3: TGCAGTGCCCTTCCCACGGTTGATACGCAGTATTTT.

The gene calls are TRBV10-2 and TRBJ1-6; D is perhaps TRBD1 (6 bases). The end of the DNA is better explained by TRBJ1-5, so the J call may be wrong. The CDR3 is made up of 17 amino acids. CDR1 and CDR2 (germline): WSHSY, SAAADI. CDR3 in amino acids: CASSSAGANLANQPQHF. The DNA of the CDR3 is TGCGCCAGCAGTTCGGCAGGGGCTAACCTAGCAAATCAGCCCCAGCATTTT.

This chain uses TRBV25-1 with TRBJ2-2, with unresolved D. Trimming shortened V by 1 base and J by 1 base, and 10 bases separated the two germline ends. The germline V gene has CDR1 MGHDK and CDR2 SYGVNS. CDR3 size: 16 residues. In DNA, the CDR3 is TGTGCCAGCAGTGAATTTAGTAGCCTGAACACCGGGGAGCTGTTTTTT. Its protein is CASSEFSSLNTGELFF.